The clone carrying this T cell receptor beta chain was seen repeatedly, ten times or more. Those patients with uncontrolled infection, other autoimmune disease, pregnancy or lactation were excluded. There were TCR beta CDR3 regions amplified from RNA transcripts. With the HTBI primer set, the TCR CDR3 went through a first round of RT-PCR. TCRdb analysed the multiplex PCR reads with MiXCR anew, one entry per CDR3 protein. This table holds about 700,000 distinct CDR3 sequences, about 15% found once. This entry comes from a study of T cells in Graves' hyperthyroidism and ophthalmopathy. The source of this sequence is a woman in her late teens or twenties with Graves' hyperthyroidism. The sequencing sample was made of blood.

CDR3 sequence: CASSMSGRPSYEQYF. The CDR3 DNA reads TGTGCCAGCAGTATGAGCGGGAGGCCATCCTACGAGCAGTACTTC. The V gene is TRBV12-3 or TRBV12-4, the J gene TRBJ2-7, with TRBD2 identical over 9 bases. The CDR3 is made up of 15 amino acids. Trimming cost V 5 bases and J 1 base; bases outside gene matches: 6.